This entry lists 17 T cell receptor beta chains sequenced from one sample in a study of early T cells in non-severe SARS-CoV-2 infection. TCRdb re-analysed the 5' RACE reads in MiXCR, keeping a single row per CDR3 protein. The top ten hold around 4.2% of the sample, which has approximately 23,000 distinct CDR3 sequences, approximately 4% seen once. Material for sequencing was whole blood. The source is an adult who was a healthcare worker with PCR-confirmed SARS-CoV-2 infection or an uninfected control (not recorded which).

This clonotype was counted at least ten times. The chain employs TRBV5-1 and TRBJ1-1, with TRBD1 as a possible D gene (5 bases). There are 14 residues in the CDR3. The ends were cut back, 3 bases at V and 4 bases at J, with 13 bases in the middle. Germline lookup yields CDR1 SGHRS and CDR2 YFSETQ. CDR3 DNA: TGCGCCAGCAGCTCTTATACAGGCGTCACTGAAGCTTTCTTT. It is translated as CASSSYTGVTEAFF.

This clonotype was counted at least ten times. This sequence joins TRBV9 and TRBJ2-3; the match to TRBD2 covers 9 bases. The V and J ends lost 6 bases and 1 base, in that order; junction bases with no gene match: 3. The CDR3 runs to 14 residues. Germline V gene lookup returns CDR1 SGDLS and CDR2 YYNGEE. The CDR3: CASTRTSGTDTQYF. The CDR3 DNA sequence: TGTGCCAGCACCCGGACTAGCGGCACAGATACGCAGTATTTT.

This clonotype was detected ten times or more. This sequence joins TRBV5-1 and TRBJ2-7; 11 nucleotides agree with TRBD2. Germline CDR1 SGHRS, CDR2 YFSETQ. After removal of 2 bases from V and 7 bases from J, the junction contained 8 bases not matched to a gene. This CDR3 region has 15 residues. CDR3 nucleotide sequence: TGCGCCAGCAGCTTCCTAGCGGGGGGCACCCCAGAGCAGTACTTC. Translation: CASSFLAGGTPEQYF.

A few counts support this clonotype. The CDR3 here is CASGQGAWTGELFF. The CDR3, as DNA: TGTGCCAGTGGACAGGGGGCGTGGACCGGGGAGCTGTTTTTT. The chain links TRBV19 to TRBJ2-2; 11 positions agree with TRBD1. The CDR3 runs 14 residues. Per germline, CDR1 LNHDA and CDR2 SQIVND (reference sequence). Trimming removed 8 bases from V and 5 bases from J; junction bases left unmatched: 4.

This clonotype was detected ten times or more. The chain joins TRBV14 to TRBJ2-3; 9 nucleotides line up with TRBD2. Germline V gives CDR1 SGHDN, CDR2 FVKESK. The CDR3 sequence is 17 residues long. V trimming: 4 bases; J trimming: 3 bases; junction bases outside the gene matches: 11. CDR3 coding DNA: TGTGCCAGCAGCCCGACTAGCGGTTGGACTTCAACAGATACGCAGTATTTT. This encodes CASSPTSGWTSTDTQYF.

This clonotype was seen ten or more times. The chain is built from TRBV19 and TRBJ1-5; the D gene is possibly TRBD1 (6 bases). Trimming left V 4 bases short and J 3 bases short, with 10 bases between. Germline V CDR1 and CDR2: LNHDA, SQIVND (reference sequence). CDR3 length equals 14 residues. The CDR3 sequence: CASSTGEFNQPQHF. The CDR3 DNA follows: TGTGCCAGTAGTACAGGGGAGTTCAATCAGCCCCAGCATTTT.

The table lists this clonotype with many counts. The CDR3 sequence is CASSLGGAHTDTQYF. Here the CDR3 DNA reads TGTGCCAGCAGCTTAGGCGGTGCCCACACAGATACGCAGTATTTT. This rearrangement joins TRBV7-2 to TRBJ2-3, with D hard to call. CDR3 size: 15 residues. The V gene's germline CDR1 is SGHTA and CDR2 FQGNSA. The V gene lost 1 base and the J gene lost 2 bases, with 10 bases spanning the gap.

This clonotype came up many times. V gene TRBV29-1 combines with J gene TRBJ1-1; D gene unclear. Trimming stripped 7 bases from V and 0 bases from J, with 9 bases between. In germline, CDR1 is SQVTM, CDR2 ANQGSEA. CDR3 size: 12 residues. CDR3 nucleotides: TGCAGCGCCGAGCTCCTGAACACTGAAGCTTTCTTT. Its translation: CSAELLNTEAFF.

This clonotype appeared many times. The CDR3 protein is CASSRLAGGLTGRNEQFF. CDR3 nucleotide sequence: TGTGCCAGCAGTAGACTAGCGGGGGGCCTAACGGGGAGAAATGAGCAGTTCTTC. V usage is TRBV2 and J usage is TRBJ2-1; 13 bases fit TRBD2. The CDR3 covers 18 residues. The V segment lost 5 bases and the J segment 7 bases; nucleotides outside the gene matches: 14. Germline V lookup: CDR1 SNHLY, CDR2 FYNNEI.

This clonotype was picked up many times. V usage is TRBV28 and J usage is TRBJ1-4; TRBD1 matches 7 bases. J lost 4 bases, V lost 6 bases, and 5 bases had no gene match. This CDR3 region has 14 residues. CDR1 MDHEN and CDR2 SYDVKM come from the germline V gene. CDR3 residues: CASSPGQFNEKLFF. In DNA form, the CDR3 reads TGTGCCAGCAGCCCGGGACAGTTTAATGAAAAACTGTTTTTT.

The chain combines TRBV29-1 with TRBJ2-1, with D possibly TRBD2 on 6 matching bases. This CDR3 comprises 10 residues. Germline V gene lookup returns CDR1 SQVTM and CDR2 ANQGSEA. Trimming removed 6 bases from V and 9 bases from J, with 9 bases in between. The CDR3 protein is CSVDSGEQFF. The CDR3, as DNA: TGCAGCGTGGATAGCGGTGAGCAGTTCTTC.

This clonotype was detected ten times or more. The chain links TRBV20-1 to TRBJ2-7; D is unresolved. The CDR3 is made up of 15 amino acids. Germline assignment: CDR1 DFQATT and CDR2 SNEGSKA (reference sequence). Between the trimmed V and J ends, which lost 0 bases and 3 bases, there was a span of 15 bases. The CDR3: CSAREDTQGIYEQYF. The CDR3 DNA follows: TGCAGTGCTAGAGAAGACACGCAAGGGATCTACGAGCAGTACTTC.

The chain combines TRBV30 with TRBJ2-7; possibly TRBD1 for D (5 bases). V was trimmed by 4 bases and J by 3 bases, leaving 10 bases between them. This CDR3 contains 12 residues. In germline, CDR1 is GTSNPN, CDR2 SVGIG (reference sequence). The CDR3 here is CAWTTDSYEQYF. CDR3 DNA sequence: TGTGCCTGGACGACAGATAGCTACGAGCAGTACTTC.

The rearrangement joins TRBV27 to TRBJ2-1, with 9 bases aligning to TRBD2. This CDR3 contains 16 residues. CDR1 is MNHEY and CDR2 is SMNVEV in the germline V gene (reference sequence). V gave up 5 bases and J gave up 7 bases; unmatched junction bases: 12. CDR3 sequence: CASSLRVAGAGNEQFF. Written as DNA, the CDR3 is TGTGCCAGCAGTCTCAGGGTAGCGGGAGCAGGTAATGAGCAGTTCTTC.

This clonotype has more than one count but fewer than ten. The CDR3 DNA sequence: TGTGCCAGCAGCCAGTCAGGTAACACTGAAGCTTTCTTT. This encodes CASSQSGNTEAFF. V usage is TRBV14 and J usage is TRBJ1-1; unclear D gene. Trimming shortened V by 3 bases and J by 2 bases, and 7 bases separated the two germline ends. This CDR3 is built from 13 residues. Germline CDR1 is SGHDN and CDR2 is FVKESK.

This clonotype occurred many times. This sequence joins TRBV2 and TRBJ2-5; D unresolved. The CDR3 extends over 12 amino acids. Per germline, CDR1 SNHLY and CDR2 FYNNEI. The V and J ends lost 3 bases and 3 bases respectively, with 5 bases between them. This chain's CDR3 is CASSETEETQYF. As DNA, the CDR3 is TGTGCCAGCAGTGAGACGGAAGAGACCCAGTACTTC.

This chain uses TRBV5-8 with TRBJ1-6; D is unresolved. The CDR3 runs 14 residues. The germline gives CDR1 SGHTS, CDR2 YDEGEE. Trimming removed 0 bases from V and 13 bases from J, with 14 bases in between. The CDR3, as DNA: TGTGCCAGCAGCTTGGGGCAGGAAGCATCGCCCCTCCACTTT. Translating gives CASSLGQEASPLHF. Looking up the rest from reference TRBV5-8 and TRBJ1-6 gives the full variable domain: EAGVTQSPTHLIKTRGQQATLRCSPISGHTSVYWYQQALGLGLQFLLWYDEGEERNRGNFPPRFSGRQFPNYSSELNVNALELEDSALYLCASSLGQEASPLHFGNGTRLTVT.